The 22 T cell receptor beta chains in this list originate from one sample, sequenced in a study of cytomegalovirus exposure and HLA in healthy donors. 13 Jbeta primers and 60 Vbeta primers were used for the PCR. TCRdb's table, derived via immunoSEQ multiplex PCR, lists solely in-frame clones and lacks some. The sample gives about 180,000 clones, about 80% of which show up once; about 0.72% is in the top ten. Sequencing input: PBMCs. These receptor sequences come from a woman aged 40 to 50 in good health and CMV-seronegative.

This rearrangement joins TRBV13 to TRBJ2-7, with 9 bases identical to TRBD2. This CDR3 region has 15 residues. V lost 0 bases, J lost 2 bases, and 2 bases stayed unmatched. Per the germline V gene, CDR1 is PRHDT and CDR2 is FYEKMQ (reference sequence). The DNA for the CDR3 is TGTGCCAGCAGCTTAGGGACTAGCGGAACCTACGAGCAGTACTTC. Translating gives CASSLGTSGTYEQYF.

This clone was detected only once. This chain uses TRBV5-1 with TRBJ2-1; 11 bases match TRBD1. Germline lookup yields CDR1 SGHRS and CDR2 YFSETQ. This CDR3 spans 19 amino acids. After removal of 0 bases from V and 5 bases from J, the junction contained 13 bases not matched to a gene. As DNA, the CDR3 is TGCGCCAGCAGCTTGGAGGCTTCCGGGACAGGGGGTAGGAACAATGAGCAGTTCTTC. Translating gives CASSLEASGTGGRNNEQFF.

The chain links TRBV4-2 to TRBJ2-7, with D perhaps TRBD1 (6 bases). Trimming cost V 0 bases and J 0 bases, with 15 bases left between them. The CDR3 runs 17 residues. Germline loops: CDR1 LGHNA, CDR2 YNFKEQ. The CDR3 reads CASSQDEGVLSSYEQYF. CDR3 coding DNA: TGTGCCAGCAGCCAAGACGAGGGGGTCCTTTCCTCCTACGAGCAGTACTTC.

V is TRBV5-6 and J is TRBJ2-3; 7 bases match TRBD1. This CDR3 has 17 residues. The V gene end was trimmed by 0 bases and the J gene end by 2 bases; junction bases not matched to a gene: 9. CDR1 is SGHDT and CDR2 is YYEEEE in the germline V gene. DNA for the CDR3: TGTGCCAGCAGCTTGGGGGGGACAGAGGGTCCCACAGATACGCAGTATTTT. Its protein is CASSLGGTEGPTDTQYF. Using reference TRBV5-6 and TRBJ2-3 for the parts outside the CDR3, the full variable domain is DAGVTQSPTHLIKTRGQQVTLRCSPKSGHDTVSWYQQALGQGPQFIFQYYEEEERQRGNFPDRFSGHQFPNYSSELNVNALLLGDSALYLCASSLGGTEGPTDTQYFGPGTRLTVL.

The chain links TRBV2 to TRBJ1-3, with 7 bases matching TRBD1. Per the germline V gene, CDR1 is SNHLY and CDR2 is FYNNEI. The CDR3 has 16 amino acids. Unmatched junction bases numbered 7, after V lost 2 bases and J lost 3 bases. CDR3: CASSEIGGLGGNTIYF. The CDR3, as DNA: TGTGCCAGCAGTGAAATAGGGGGCCTGGGTGGAAACACCATATATTTT.

V usage is TRBV18 and J usage is TRBJ1-2; TRBD1 matches 8 bases. This CDR3 comprises 15 residues. Germline values: CDR1 KGHSH, CDR2 LQKENI. V dropped 4 bases and J dropped 4; count of bases not matched to a gene: 8. In DNA, the CDR3 is TGTGCCAGCTCACGCTGGGACAGGCAATCCTATGGCTACACCTTC. It specifies CASSRWDRQSYGYTF.

The chain couples TRBV5-1 to TRBJ2-5; TRBD2 matches at 7 bases. J gave up 5 bases and V 0 bases, and 4 bases lay outside the gene matches. The CDR3 is 14 amino acids. From germline, CDR1 is SGHRS and CDR2 YFSETQ. CDR3 protein: CASSLASGGETQYF. The DNA for the CDR3 is TGCGCCAGCAGCTTGGCTAGCGGCGGGGAGACCCAGTACTTC.

The rearrangement joins TRBV4-2 to TRBJ1-1; TRBD1 agrees at 9 bases. V was pared by 0 bases and J by 6 bases, with 5 bases of the junction left unmatched. The germline V gene has CDR1 LGHNA and CDR2 YNFKEQ. This CDR3 has 15 amino acids. DNA of the CDR3: TGTGCCAGCAGCCAAGATCCCACAGGGGGCCCTGAAGCTTTCTTT. Its translation is CASSQDPTGGPEAFF.

The chain uses TRBV15 and TRBJ2-1; 11 bases align to TRBD2. The ends lost 0 bases at V and 3 bases at J; junction bases unmatched: 7. The CDR3 has 18 residues. The germline CDR1 and CDR2 sequences are LNHNV and YYDKDF (reference sequence). The CDR3: CATSRELSGGGLYNEQFF. The DNA of the CDR3 is TGTGCCACCAGCAGAGAACTTAGCGGGGGGGGGCTCTACAATGAGCAGTTCTTC. Based on the CDR3 plus reference TRBV15 and TRBJ2-1, the full variable domain is DAMVIQNPRYQVTQFGKPVTLSCSQTLNHNVMYWYQQKSSQAPKLLFHYYDKDFNNEADTPDNFQSRRPNTSFCFLDIRSPGLGDTAMYLCATSRELSGGGLYNEQFFGPGTRLTVL.

The rearrangement links TRBV9 to TRBJ1-3; the match to TRBD1 covers 7 bases. The CDR3 spans 17 residues. V lost 2 bases and J lost 1; bases outside the gene matches: 9. Germline values: CDR1 SGDLS, CDR2 YYNGEE. This chain's CDR3 is CASSVTGEGASGNTIYF. The DNA for the CDR3 is TGTGCCAGCAGCGTCACAGGAGAGGGGGCTTCTGGAAACACCATATATTTT. Together with reference TRBV9 and TRBJ1-3, the CDR3 gives the full variable domain: DSGVTQTPKHLITATGQRVTLRCSPRSGDLSVYWYQQSLDQGLQFLIQYYNGEERAKGNILERFSAQQFPDLHSELNLSSLELGDSALYFCASSVTGEGASGNTIYFGEGSWLTVV.

This chain links TRBV2 with TRBJ1-1; D uncertain. Germline V lookup: CDR1 SNHLY, CDR2 FYNNEI. Trimming removed 7 bases from V and 5 bases from J, with 8 bases in between. This CDR3 region has 11 residues. CDR3 amino acids: CASKEVTEAFF. In nucleotides, the CDR3 is TGTGCCAGCAAGGAGGTTACTGAAGCTTTCTTT.

This sequence joins TRBV30 and TRBJ1-1; D call uncertain. The CDR3 is 14 amino acids. Trimming took 1 base from V and 3 from J, leaving 12 bases between them. The germline CDR1 and CDR2 sequences are GTSNPN and SVGIG (reference sequence). The DNA of the CDR3 is TGTGCCTGGAGTGCGGTAGCCACGGACACTGAAGCTTTCTTT. It yields the protein CAWSAVATDTEAFF.

The V call is TRBV6-5, the J call TRBJ1-1; D perhaps matches TRBD1 (6 bases). V was cut by 3 bases and J by 1 base, with 9 bases left in between. Germline V gene data show CDR1 as MNHEY and CDR2 as SVGAGI. The CDR3 is made up of 14 amino acids. The CDR3 nucleotides read TGTGCCAGCAGTTATCAAGGGGGGAACACTGAAGCTTTCTTT. Protein: CASSYQGGNTEAFF.

CDR3 residues: CASSHRVGNEQFF. CDR3 bases: TGTGCCAGCAGCCACAGGGTTGGCAATGAGCAGTTCTTC. The chain has TRBV7-8 and TRBJ2-1, with a tentative D call TRBD1 (6 bases). Germline CDR1 is SGHVS and CDR2 is FQNEAQ. This CDR3 region has 13 residues. The ends were cut back, 5 bases at V and 6 bases at J, with 11 bases in the middle.

The genes are TRBV7-9 and TRBJ1-2; 9 bases line up with TRBD1. Trimming took 1 base from V and 7 from J; bases not matched to a gene: 4. Germline lookup yields CDR1 SEHNR and CDR2 FQNEAQ (reference sequence). This CDR3 region has 14 residues. In DNA form, the CDR3 reads TGTGCCAGCAGCTTAGACAGGGGGCATGGTGGCTACACCTTC. Translating it yields CASSLDRGHGGYTF.

On this clone: Other nucleotide sequences in the sample specify the same CDR3. The chain has TRBV7-2 and TRBJ2-4; the D gene is possibly TRBD2 (6 bases). The ends were cut back, 2 bases at V and 1 base at J, with 15 bases in the middle. The germline V gene encodes CDR1 SGHTA and CDR2 FQGNSA. The CDR3 runs 17 residues. CDR3 region: CASSLSSGRGAKNIQYF. CDR3 DNA sequence: TGTGCCAGCAGCTTATCCTCGGGACGGGGGGCCAAAAACATTCAGTACTTC.

A single count supports this clone. The chain carries TRBV28 and TRBJ2-1; a possible D gene is TRBD2 (6 bases). Germline V CDR1 and CDR2: MDHEN, SYDVKM. V lost 6 bases, J lost 2 bases, and 11 bases lay in between. There are 14 residues in the CDR3. The DNA of the CDR3 is TGTGCCAGCAGGTGGGGAGGAACCTACAATGAGCAGTTCTTC. Translation: CASRWGGTYNEQFF.

The table lists this clone with a count of one. The chain carries TRBV9 and TRBJ2-1, with 7 bases that match TRBD1. The CDR3 totals 17 residues. Germline CDR1 reads SGDLS; CDR2 reads YYNGEE. Unmatched junction bases numbered 14, after V lost 4 bases and J lost 4 bases. For the CDR3, the DNA is TGTGCCAGCAGCCCCCACGCCAGACGACAGGGATACAATGAGCAGTTCTTC. As protein: CASSPHARRQGYNEQFF.

The chain combines TRBV7-8 with TRBJ1-6; D is perhaps TRBD1 (5 bases). V lost 2 bases and J 4 bases, leaving 21 bases between the germline ends. The CDR3 consists of 19 residues. The germline V gene has CDR1 SGHVS and CDR2 FQNEAQ. The CDR3 region is CASSLLVWGVSGYNSPLHF. The DNA of the CDR3 is TGTGCCAGCAGCTTACTTGTTTGGGGGGTTAGTGGGTATAATTCACCCCTCCACTTT.

The chain recombines TRBV18 with TRBJ1-5; 7 nucleotides line up with TRBD1. J was trimmed by 0 bases and V by 3 bases; bases with no gene match: 2. CDR1 is KGHSH, CDR2 LQKENI, per germline. CDR3 length: 15 residues. The CDR3 DNA reads TGTGCCAGCTCACCGGGACAGTATAGCAATCAGCCCCAGCATTTT. Amino acids: CASSPGQYSNQPQHF.

This clone was picked up a small number of times. The rearrangement uses TRBV29-1 and TRBJ1-2; D gene uncertain. The CDR3 runs to 13 residues. The V end lost 3 bases, the J end lost 8 bases, and 16 bases lay between the germline ends. Looked up from germline, CDR1 is SQVTM and CDR2 is ANQGSEA. Here the CDR3 reads CSVEFRYPYGYTF. DNA of the CDR3: TGCAGCGTTGAGTTCAGGTATCCGTACGGCTACACCTTC.

V gene TRBV28 combines with J gene TRBJ1-1; D is undetermined. Looked up from germline, CDR1 is MDHEN and CDR2 is SYDVKM. The CDR3 is made up of 15 amino acids. Trimming pared 6 bases from V and 0 bases from J, leaving 14 bases between. The chain's CDR3 is CASSPPTTLNTEAFF. CDR3 nucleotide sequence: TGTGCCAGCAGCCCCCCAACCACACTGAACACTGAAGCTTTCTTT.